The 18 T cell receptor beta chains presented below share a single source sample, sequenced in a study of T cell repertoires in cytomegalovirus infection. TCRdb used MiXCR to reprocess the reads, holding one entry per CDR3 protein. The sample consists of about 680,000 distinct CDR3 sequences, more than 20% of them appearing once. Sequencing used CD8+ T cells from PBMCs. These receptors originate from a human donor in good health (CMV status not recorded). Some clones in this sample may be carry-over from other donors' samples.

This clonotype showed up just a few times. J is TRBJ1-2 and V is TRBV5-4; D may be TRBD1 (6 bases). V lost 1 base, J lost 1 base, and 11 bases lay in between. CDR3 length: 15 amino acids. Germline CDR1 reads SGHNT; CDR2 reads YYREEE (reference sequence). The CDR3 DNA sequence: TGTGCCAGCAGCTTGCGGACAGTTCATAACTATGGCTACACCTTC. This sequence encodes CASSLRTVHNYGYTF. Drawing the rest from reference TRBV5-4 and TRBJ1-2, the complete variable domain is ETGVTQSPTHLIKTRGQQVTLRCSSQSGHNTVSWYQQALGQGPQFIFQYYREEENGRGNFPPRFSGLQFPNYSSELNVNALELDDSALYLCASSLRTVHNYGYTFGSGTRLTVV.

This clonotype was found a few times. The rearrangement uses TRBV6-2 or TRBV6-3 and TRBJ2-7; TRBD2 agrees at 10 bases. CDR1 is MNHEY and CDR2 is SVGEGT in the germline V gene. The CDR3 contains 15 residues. Trimming at V came to 2 bases and at J to 1 base, leaving 2 bases not matched to a gene. In DNA, the CDR3 is TGTGCCAGCAGTTACCTAGCGGGGGCATCCTACGAGCAGTACTTC. This codes for CASSYLAGASYEQYF.

The rearrangement links TRBV20-1 to TRBJ1-3; the D is unclear. Trimming stripped 6 bases from V and 0 bases from J, with 18 bases between. CDR1 is DFQATT, CDR2 SNEGSKA, per germline (reference sequence). This CDR3 comprises 16 residues. DNA of the CDR3: TGCAGTGCACCCGGGAGTGCCAGGTACTCTGGAAACACCATATATTTT. Translation gives CSAPGSARYSGNTIYF.

The rearrangement joins TRBV13 to TRBJ2-2; no clear D. V lost 0 bases and J 9 bases, leaving 5 bases between the germline ends. The CDR3 loop spans 12 amino acids. Germline lookup yields CDR1 PRHDT and CDR2 FYEKMQ (reference sequence). The CDR3 DNA follows: TGTGCCAGCAGCTTAGGCCAAAGGGAGCTGTTTTTT. It yields the protein CASSLGQRELFF.

This clonotype occurred a few times. V gene TRBV12-3 or TRBV12-4 combines with J gene TRBJ2-2; D possibly corresponds to TRBD1 (5 bases). Trimming removed 4 bases at V and 3 bases at J, with 12 bases between. This CDR3 spans 15 amino acids. CDR3 sequence: CASSSPDTYTGELFF. The CDR3, as DNA: TGTGCCAGCAGTTCCCCGGACACTTACACCGGGGAGCTGTTTTTT.

This clonotype was detected a few times. The gene calls are TRBV29-1 and TRBJ2-1; 8 bases fit TRBD2. This CDR3 region has 14 residues. Looked up from germline, CDR1 is SQVTM and CDR2 is ANQGSEA. Trimming removed 3 bases from V and 5 bases from J; junction bases left unmatched: 6. The CDR3 DNA is TGCAGCGTTGACACGGGGGGGCCCCACAATGAGCAGTTCTTC. Encoded protein: CSVDTGGPHNEQFF.

This clonotype was recorded a few times. The chain uses TRBV20-1 and TRBJ1-1; no definite D call. CDR3 size: 15 residues. The V and J ends lost 3 bases and 7 bases respectively, with 21 bases between them. Germline V gives CDR1 DFQATT, CDR2 SNEGSKA (reference sequence). This CDR3 reads CSARKPTFNTDEAFF. CDR3 bases: TGCAGTGCTAGGAAACCGACCTTCAATACGGATGAAGCTTTCTTT.

About this clonotype: This may be a read error: a much more frequent sequence differs by one nucleotide. This chain uses TRBV7-6 with TRBJ2-1; TRBD2 matches at 8 bases. The CDR3 covers 16 residues. Germline V gene sequence: CDR1 SGHVS, CDR2 FNYEAQ. The CDR3 region is CVSSLRLAIPYNEQFF. The CDR3, as DNA: TGTGTCAGCAGCTTAAGACTAGCGATTCCCTACAATGAGCAGTTCTTC. The variable domain in full, with the rest retrieved from reference TRBV7-6 and TRBJ2-1, is GAGVSQSPRYKVTKRGQDVALRCDPISGHVSLYWYRQALGQGPEFLTYFNYEAQQDKSGLPNDRFSAERPEGSISTLTIQRTEQRDSAMYRCVSSLRLAIPYNEQFFGPGTRLTVL.

This clonotype was found a few times. The chain combines TRBV12-3 or TRBV12-4 with TRBJ2-1; D might be TRBD1 (6 bases). The CDR3 totals 13 residues. Trimming removed 7 bases at V and 6 bases at J, with 13 bases between. The CDR3, as DNA: TGTGCCAGCAATGGGGGCGCTGGCAATGAGCAGTTCTTC. Translated, it gives CASNGGAGNEQFF.

In this sample, this clonotype turned up a few times. The V call is TRBV29-1, the J call TRBJ2-2; a possible D gene is TRBD2 (5 bases). The CDR3 length is 11 residues. Trimming left V 4 bases short and J 6 bases short, with 6 bases between. Germline V gene lookup returns CDR1 SQVTM and CDR2 ANQGSEA. The CDR3 region is CSVGESGELFF. CDR3 bases: TGCAGCGTTGGGGAGTCCGGGGAGCTGTTTTTT.

The gene calls are TRBV29-1 and TRBJ1-2; TRBD1 matches 7 bases. The germline CDR1 and CDR2 sequences are SQVTM and ANQGSEA. The CDR3 spans 13 residues. Unmatched junction bases numbered 7, after V lost 5 bases and J lost 4 bases. This chain's CDR3 is CSVPDRDPYGYTF. The CDR3 region has the DNA TGCAGCGTTCCCGACAGGGACCCCTATGGCTACACCTTC. Filled out from reference TRBV29-1 and TRBJ1-2, the complete variable domain reads SAVISQKPSRDICQRGTSLTIQCQVDSQVTMMFWYRQQPGQSLTLIATANQGSEATYESGFVIDKFPISRPNLTFSTLTVSNMSPEDSSIYLCSVPDRDPYGYTFGSGTRLTVV.

The J gene is TRBJ1-1, the V gene TRBV6-1, with no clear D. V lost 4 bases and J 0 bases, leaving 12 bases between the germline ends. This CDR3 has 15 amino acids. CDR1 MNHNS and CDR2 SASEGT come from the germline V gene. This CDR3 reads CASSAILRMNTEAFF. DNA for the CDR3: TGTGCCAGCAGTGCTATACTCAGGATGAACACTGAAGCTTTCTTT.

In its sample, this clonotype was seen many times. V gene TRBV28 combines with J gene TRBJ2-5; D is tentatively TRBD1 or TRBD2 (6 bases each). The CDR3 totals 14 residues. From germline, CDR1 is MDHEN and CDR2 SYDVKM. V gave up 6 bases and J gave up 5 bases, with 16 bases separating them. CDR3 residues: CASSALGGLETQYF. The DNA of the CDR3 is TGTGCCAGCAGCGCGCTGGGGGGCCTGGAGACCCAGTACTTC.

In this sample, this clonotype turned up a few times. V usage is TRBV20-1 and J usage is TRBJ1-2, with TRBD1 matching 8 bases. The CDR3 has 16 residues. Looked up from germline, CDR1 is DFQATT and CDR2 is SNEGSKA (reference sequence). The trim removed 0 bases at V and 6 bases at J, leaving 12 bases unmatched. DNA of the CDR3: TGCAGTGCTAGAGATAACGGCAGGGGGCTTGTCGATGGCTACACCTTC. Its protein is CSARDNGRGLVDGYTF.

This clonotype showed up many times. The chain uses TRBV24-1 and TRBJ1-4, with 7 bases identical to TRBD1. The germline V gene has CDR1 KGHDR and CDR2 SFDVKD. V shed 3 bases and J 7 bases; nucleotides not matched to a gene: 10. CDR3 length equals 16 residues. Here the CDR3 reads CATSDRFRGRIEKLFF. The DNA for the CDR3 is TGTGCCACCAGTGATCGCTTTAGGGGGCGCATTGAAAAACTGTTTTTT.

The chain joins TRBV7-9 to TRBJ2-5, with TRBD2 as a possible D gene (6 bases). CDR1 SEHNR and CDR2 FQNEAQ come from the germline V gene (reference sequence). V was cut by 4 bases and J by 1 base, with 16 bases left in between. The CDR3 sequence is 16 residues long. DNA for the CDR3: TGTGCCAGCAGCTGGTCGGGACTCGGGAGCCAAGAGACCCAGTACTTC. It specifies CASSWSGLGSQETQYF.

The chain is built from TRBV12-3 or TRBV12-4 and TRBJ2-5, with TRBD2 matching over 7 bases. This CDR3 is 15 amino acids long. V lost 7 bases and J lost 5; bases outside the gene matches: 13. The DNA for the CDR3 is TGTGCCAGCACCCCCGAGGGAGGGGCAGGGGAGACCCAGTACTTC. Its translation: CASTPEGGAGETQYF.

As regards this clonotype: Since a much larger clone is just one base distant, this may be a read error. The gene calls are TRBV7-9 and TRBJ2-3; 14 nucleotides align to TRBD2. From germline, CDR1 is SEHNR and CDR2 FQNEAQ (reference sequence). V was clipped by 3 bases and J by 6 bases; unmatched bases: 11. This CDR3 is 18 amino acids long. DNA for the CDR3: TGTGCCAGCAGCTTCCCGGGACTAGCGGGGGCTGGATCGGATACGCAGTATTTT. Its protein is CASSFPGLAGAGSDTQYF.